Below, one T cell receptor (beta chain) is given with its context. The count of this clonotype is one. The specificity of this receptor is unknown. The junction departs from germline at one end; a sequencing error may be responsible. To demonstrate the VDJtools post-analysis software, the study profiled TCR beta repertoires from the peripheral blood of under 15 young patients with multiple sclerosis. The multiple sclerosis patients were children and adolescents between roughly 6 and 16 years of age. This sample was included in a study of post-analysis software for immune sequencing data (dated by TCRdb to between 2015 and 2016). Regarding the complete study: Disease courses on record covered relapsing-remitting, secondary progressive and progressive-relapsing multiple sclerosis, though some patients had no subtype annotation. Patient repertoires were compared against roughly 12 previously published healthy control repertoires from donors aged roughly 6 to 25 years. A subset of samples was prepared in parallel using single-end sample barcoding, then pooled and co-amplified after Illumina adapter ligation.

What the study reported, not specific to this receptor: Patients showed significantly higher frequencies than controls for a handful of TRBV segments, among them TRBV5-6, TRBV5-1 and TRBV20-1. The control group was slightly older than the multiple sclerosis patient group. Strong co-clustering of samples prepared in the same batch was shown by direct clustering with F measure, prompting a batch-effect correction. Significantly lower normalized Chao1 diversity was found in multiple sclerosis patients than in controls, suggesting substantial peripheral T-cell clonal expansion.

CDR1 and CDR2, per the germline V gene (reference sequence), are SEHNR and FQNEAQ. The CDR3 sequence holds 13 residues, the cysteine and phenylalanine included. The only DNA kept is the CDR3, 39 bases in frame from the first base. Libraries came from PCR. This sample was sequenced with an Illumina HiSeq 2500. To reduce PCR and sequencing biases, unique molecular identifiers were built into the TCR beta cDNA libraries. Every 1 to 10 million input T cells yielded approximately 500,000 cDNA molecules, meaning each molecule approximated one T cell. The patient libraries were prepared and sequenced with the same protocol used for the earlier healthy control dataset. Samples belonging to the same batch were prepared together, multiplexed and sequenced on a shared HiSeq lane. In the paper's pipeline: Raw barcoded reads were processed with MIGEC, discarding single-read molecular identifier groups before consensus assembly and CDR3 extraction. VDJtools was used for post-analysis of the clonotype tables, with diversity normalized by down-sampling every dataset to the smallest sample size. Repertoire overlap clustering matched CDR3 amino acid but not nucleotide sequences to correct batch-related cross-sample contamination. The raw public reads went through TCRdb reprocessing: fastp at Q25, MiXCR clone calling, in-frame beta chains kept. Under each unique CDR3 protein, matching rows form one entry showing the most common genes and DNA. Clone size and V and J calls follow TCRdb, not the original study. The sample contains about 760,000 distinct CDR3 sequences, roughly 30% of them found a single time. 0.55% to 0.65% of the sample belongs to the ten largest clones.

Sequencing was carried out using blood. This chain is built from TRBV7-9 and TRBJ2-7; TRBD2 matches 7 bases in the middle. The TCR was taken from a girl aged 10-17 years with multiple sclerosis. CDR3 reads: CASSFAGEDEQYF. The nucleotides are TGCGCCAGCAGCTTTGCGGGGGAAGACGAGCAGTACTTC.